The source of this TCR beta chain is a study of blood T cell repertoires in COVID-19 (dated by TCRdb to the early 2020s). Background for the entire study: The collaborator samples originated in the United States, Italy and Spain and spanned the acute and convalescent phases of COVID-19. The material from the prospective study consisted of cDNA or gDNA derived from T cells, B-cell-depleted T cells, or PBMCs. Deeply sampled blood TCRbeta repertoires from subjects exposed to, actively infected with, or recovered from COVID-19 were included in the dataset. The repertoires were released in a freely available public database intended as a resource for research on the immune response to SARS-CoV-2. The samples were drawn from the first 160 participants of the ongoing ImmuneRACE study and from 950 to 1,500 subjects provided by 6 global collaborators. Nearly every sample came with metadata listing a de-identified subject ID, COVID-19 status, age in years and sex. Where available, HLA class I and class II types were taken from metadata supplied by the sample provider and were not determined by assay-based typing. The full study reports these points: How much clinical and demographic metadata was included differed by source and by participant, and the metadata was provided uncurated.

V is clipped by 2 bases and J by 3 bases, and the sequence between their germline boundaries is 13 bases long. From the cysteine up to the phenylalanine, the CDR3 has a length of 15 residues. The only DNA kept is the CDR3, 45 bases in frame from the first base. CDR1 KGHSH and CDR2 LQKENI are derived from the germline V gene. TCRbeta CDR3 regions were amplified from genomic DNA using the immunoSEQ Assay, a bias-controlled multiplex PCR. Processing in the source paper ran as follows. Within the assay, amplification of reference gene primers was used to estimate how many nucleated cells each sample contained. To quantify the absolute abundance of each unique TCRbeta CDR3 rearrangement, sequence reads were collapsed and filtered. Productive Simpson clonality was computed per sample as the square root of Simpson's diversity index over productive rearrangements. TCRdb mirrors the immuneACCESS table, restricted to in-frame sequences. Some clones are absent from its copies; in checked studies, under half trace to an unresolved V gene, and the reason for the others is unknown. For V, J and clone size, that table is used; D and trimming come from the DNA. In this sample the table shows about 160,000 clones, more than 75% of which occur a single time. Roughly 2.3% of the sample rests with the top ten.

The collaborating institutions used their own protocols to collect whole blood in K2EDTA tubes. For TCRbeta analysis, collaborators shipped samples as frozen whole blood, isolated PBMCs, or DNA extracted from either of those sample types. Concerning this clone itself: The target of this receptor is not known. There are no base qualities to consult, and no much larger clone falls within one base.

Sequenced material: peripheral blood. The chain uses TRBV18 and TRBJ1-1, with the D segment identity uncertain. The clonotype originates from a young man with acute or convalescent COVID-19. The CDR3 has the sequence CASSPSREGYTEAFF. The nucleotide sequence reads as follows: TGTGCCAGCTCACCAAGCCGGGAAGGTTACACTGAAGCTTTCTTT.